The 14 T cell receptor beta chains below come from one sample, sequenced in a study of cytomegalovirus exposure and HLA in healthy donors. PCR was performed using 60 Vbeta and 13 Jbeta primers. The protocol was immunoSEQ multiplex PCR, while the TCRdb copy is restricted to in-frame clones and leaves out a portion. The profile shows roughly 160,000 clones, 73% of them singletons. Sample: PBMCs. These receptors originate from a young woman in good health and CMV-seropositive.

This rearrangement joins TRBV4-1 to TRBJ2-3, with a weak D call TRBD1 (6 bases). The CDR3 is 17 amino acids. V was trimmed by 2 bases and J by 3 bases, leaving 18 bases between them. Germline CDR1 and CDR2: MGHRA and YSYEKL. CDR3 loop: CASSQSHGTRITDTQYF. The CDR3 nucleotides are TGCGCCAGCAGCCAAAGCCACGGGACAAGGATAACAGATACGCAGTATTTT.

The V gene is TRBV19, the J gene TRBJ2-7; D unclear. The CDR3 has 15 residues. Germline CDR1 is LNHDA and CDR2 is SQIVND (reference sequence). V was clipped by 11 bases and J by 1 base, with 21 bases between them. The CDR3 here is CAGEKVQALSYEQYF. The CDR3 DNA follows: TGTGCCGGTGAGAAGGTCCAGGCCCTGTCCTACGAGCAGTACTTC.

Here the CDR3 DNA reads TGCAGCGTCAGATGGACAGGGGGGGGGAAAGGAGACACCTTC. Amino acids: CSVRWTGGGKGDTF. V is TRBV29-1 and J is TRBJ1-2, with 10 bases aligning to TRBD1. V gave up 6 bases and J gave up 12 bases; unmatched junction bases: 16. The CDR3 totals 14 residues. Per the germline V gene, CDR1 is SQVTM and CDR2 is ANQGSEA.

This clone was counted only a few times. The rearrangement uses TRBV6-4 and TRBJ1-1; weak D call: TRBD1 (5 bases). The CDR3 totals 13 residues. Trimming removed 5 bases from V and 6 bases from J, with 13 bases in between. CDR1 and CDR2 from the germline V gene are MRHNA and SNTAGT. DNA for the CDR3: TGTGCCAGCAGTAAAGAGCGGGACGCTGAAGCTTTCTTT. Translating gives CASSKERDAEAFF.

The chain recombines TRBV7-2 with TRBJ2-7; D perhaps matches TRBD1 (5 bases). From germline, CDR1 is SGHTA and CDR2 FQGNSA. The CDR3 is 14 residues long. Trimming stripped 0 bases from V and 7 bases from J, with 13 bases between. Here the CDR3 DNA reads TGTGCCAGCAGCTTAGCAGGATTAGCAGGGGAGCAGTACTTC. Translating it yields CASSLAGLAGEQYF.

The chain employs TRBV7-9 and TRBJ1-2; 8 positions match TRBD1. The CDR3 covers 15 residues. After removal of 2 bases from V and 2 bases from J, the junction contained 4 bases not matched to a gene. Germline lookup yields CDR1 SEHNR and CDR2 FQNEAQ (reference sequence). For the CDR3, the DNA is TGTGCCAGCAGCTTACTTCAGGGGGCGAACTATGGCTACACCTTC. This translates into CASSLLQGANYGYTF.

The chain couples TRBV28 to TRBJ2-7; no firm D call. Germline CDR1 and CDR2: MDHEN and SYDVKM. V dropped 10 bases and J dropped 1 base, with 8 bases sitting between them. There are 11 residues in the CDR3. The CDR3 DNA reads as TGTGCCACCACAAGTTCCTACGAGCAGTACTTC. This gives the protein CATTSSYEQYF.

V is TRBV7-2 and J is TRBJ2-1; 12 nucleotides align to TRBD2. In germline, CDR1 is SGHTA, CDR2 FQGNSA. The CDR3 length is 17 residues. J lost 9 bases, V lost 1 base, and 10 bases had no gene match. CDR3 region: CASSLDPLAGGRGEQFF. In nucleotides, the CDR3 is TGTGCCAGCAGCTTAGACCCACTAGCGGGGGGAAGGGGTGAGCAGTTCTTC.

The rearrangement links TRBV23-1 to TRBJ1-6, with D possibly matching TRBD1 (5 bases). TRBV23-1 is flagged as an ORF with uncertain function. V was cut by 0 bases and J by 14 bases, with 17 bases left in between. The CDR3 covers 15 residues. CDR3 protein: CASSQSPQARVTLHF. CDR3 DNA sequence: TGCGCCAGCAGTCAATCGCCACAGGCTAGGGTCACCCTCCACTTT.

V and J are TRBV7-9 and TRBJ2-7; maybe TRBD2 (5 bases). V dropped 5 bases and J dropped 5 bases, with 19 bases sitting between them. There are 15 residues in the CDR3. CDR1 is SEHNR and CDR2 is FQNEAQ in the germline V gene (reference sequence). CDR3 region: CASSHDGLTRDEQYF. The DNA for the CDR3 is TGTGCCAGCAGCCATGATGGGCTCACTAGGGACGAGCAGTACTTC.

The V gene is TRBV10-3, the J gene TRBJ2-2; possibly TRBD1 for D (6 bases). The CDR3 loop spans 14 amino acids. Germline assignment: CDR1 ENHRY and CDR2 SYGVKD. Trimming stripped 3 bases from V and 3 bases from J, with 8 bases between. CDR3 nucleotide sequence: TGTGCCATCAGTGATGCAGGGGACACCGGGGAGCTGTTTTTT. Translation: CAISDAGDTGELFF.

The CDR3 nucleotides read TGTGCCAGCAGCGTCGGGGACAGGGGTATTGAAGCTTTCTTT. This sequence encodes CASSVGDRGIEAFF. The rearrangement links TRBV9 to TRBJ1-1; the match to TRBD1 covers 10 bases. CDR1 and CDR2 (germline): SGDLS, YYNGEE. The CDR3 runs 14 residues. J lost 7 bases, V lost 2 bases, and 5 bases had no gene match.

The rearrangement joins TRBV29-1 to TRBJ2-2; D perhaps matches TRBD2 (5 bases). The CDR3 sequence is 12 residues long. The ends were cut back, 3 bases at V and 5 bases at J, with 7 bases in the middle. Looked up from germline, CDR1 is SQVTM and CDR2 is ANQGSEA. CDR3 residues: CSVERGTGELFF. The CDR3 nucleotides read TGCAGCGTTGAGAGAGGGACCGGGGAGCTGTTTTTT.

V gene TRBV7-6 combines with J gene TRBJ2-3; 10 nucleotides match TRBD2. CDR3 length equals 16 residues. Per the germline V gene, CDR1 is SGHVS and CDR2 is FNYEAQ. V shed 2 bases and J 3 bases; nucleotides not matched to a gene: 5. CDR3 bases: TGTGCCAGCAGCTTAACAGCGGGGGGGCGGACAGATACGCAGTATTTT. It translates to CASSLTAGGRTDTQYF.